This T cell receptor (beta chain) emerged from a study of regulatory T cells in long-lasting Graves disease (dated by TCRdb to the early 2020s). General notes on the study: Patients with newly diagnosed Graves' disease had been on antithyroid drugs for under 3 months. The study was conducted in China and was registered as a clinical trial. A total of 33 samples were covered by TCR sequencing, comprising roughly 13 persistent and around 20 newly diagnosed Graves' disease patients. Persistent Graves' disease patients were compared with newly diagnosed Graves' disease patients by peripheral blood TCR sequencing and RNA sequencing. Broader findings and caveats from the paper: More public clonotypes were shared among persistent patients (fewer than 3,000) than among newly diagnosed patients (under 1,000). Compared with newly diagnosed patients, persistent Graves' disease patients had lower TCR Shannon entropy and fewer highly expanded clones, which suggests clonal expansion. TRBV28, TRBJ1-2 and TRBJ2-5 were preferentially used in persistent disease, while TRBV20-1 and TRBJ2-1 were favored in newly diagnosed disease. The authors acknowledged the small sample size as a limitation that may reduce accuracy. Peripheral blood alone was examined, since thyroid tissue, which constituted the primary lesion, could not be accessed. Sequencing and analysis were limited to the TCR beta chain.

The time point label on this specimen signifies: newly diagnosed GD, antithyroid drugs for less than 3 months. For both TCR sequencing and RNA sequencing, RNA was extracted from PBMCs in TRIzol. The diagnosis of Graves' disease was made according to American Thyroid Association guidelines. The patients came from an endocrinology department in Xi'an, China. Each patient gave 7 to 9.5 milliliters of peripheral blood, collected in an EDTA anticoagulant tube. Ficoll Paque Plus density gradient separation was used to isolate PBMCs, and no additional T cell sorting was done. RNA quality was checked with an Agilent 2100 Bioanalyzer and agarose gel, and concentration with a NanoDrop 2000. Library creation used multiplex PCR. The sample was run on an Illumina HiSeq 4000. CDR3 regions were amplified by Arm-PCR with iRepertoire HTBI primers to construct TCR beta libraries. Before sequencing, the PCR products underwent gel purification. Under the source paper's analysis protocol: Across samples, 62 TRBV and 13 to 15 TRBJ segments were identified and used for gene usage analysis of CDR3 amino acid clonotypes. Filtered high-quality paired reads were merged into contigs using COPE and FqMerger. BLAST was used to align contigs to IMGT TRBV, TRBD and TRBJ reference genes, and CDR3 was defined according to IMGT. Highly expanded clones were defined as clonotypes with a frequency above 0.1%. Shannon entropy was used to measure repertoire diversity, and the Gini coefficient was used to measure V-J evenness. Public clonotypes were defined as clonotypes shared by more than one individual. TCRdb passed the public sequencing reads through fastp at Q25 and MiXCR, retaining productive beta sequences. Rows are unified per CDR3 protein, each entry keeping the most common DNA and genes. The authors' filters were not applied to this entry. In this sample the table shows about 620,000 distinct CDR3 sequences, 16% of which occur a single time. The ten largest clones capture 18% of the sample.

V has 5 bases trimmed and J has 0 bases trimmed; junction bases matching no gene number 6. The CDR3 runs 15 residues from the cysteine to the phenylalanine. Only the CDR3 DNA is retained, 45 bases long and in frame from the first base. CDR1 and CDR2 (MNHEY, SMNVEV) derive from the germline V gene (reference sequence). This clonotype has at least ten counts. No antigen is known for it. Base qualities are not recorded, but no much larger clone differs from it by a single base. These data also featured in a second study, about T cells in Graves' hyperthyroidism and ophthalmopathy. Reported in the second study: Stable Graves' hyperthyroidism was defined as no progression to ophthalmopathy during 18 months of follow-up. The hyperthyroidism patients were between 18 and 65 years old and newly diagnosed, with a disease duration of less than 2 months. Any patient with an uncontrolled infection, another autoimmune disease, pregnancy or lactation was excluded. Diagnoses were based on clinical symptoms, serum thyroxine and TRAb, thyroid ultrasound and orbital computed tomography. The TCR CDR3 was subjected to a first round of RT-PCR using the HTBI primer set and the Qiagen OneStep RT-PCR kit. Most expanded thyroid clonotypes (frequency above 0.001) were also detected in blood, a finding suggesting that blood repertoires may reflect thyroid immune responses. A model built on a 13 V-J signature distinguished ophthalmopathy from stable hyperthyroidism, reaching around 90% sensitivity and about 81% specificity in cross-validation and 80%/75% in testing. In validation, progression to ophthalmopathy was predicted by the model with 70.59% sensitivity and nearly 75% specificity, a median of roughly 6.4 months before onset. A discovery cohort of fewer than 110 patients, approximately 45 with Graves' ophthalmopathy and roughly 59 with stable Graves' hyperthyroidism, was used to find distinguishing TCR V-J signatures. Prospective prediction of ophthalmopathy was tested in an independent validation cohort consisting of about 20 hyperthyroidism patients and more than 15 patients who later progressed to ophthalmopathy. The 80 to 100 discovery patients were randomly divided into training and test sets at a 7:3 ratio. Thyroid tissue and blood T-cell repertoires from six Graves' hyperthyroidism patients were also compared in the study. After blood sampling, hyperthyroidism patients were treated with methimazole at a starting dose of 30 mg daily, and ophthalmopathy patients were treated with high-dose intravenous methylprednisolone. Libraries were constructed in a second round of multiplex PCR, after which size selection and purification were carried out. Libraries were sequenced paired-end with 100 bp reads on an Illumina HiSeq2000. SOAPnuke was used to process the raw data, removing reads that contained adapters or uncalled bases, had a mean Phred below 15, or lacked an exact match to the constant primer or identifier. High-quality paired reads were merged with COPE v1.2.5, and unique nucleotide sequences were defined as clonotypes. MiTCR v1.1 was used to align clonotypes to the IMGT TRBV, TRBD and TRBJ reference segments. The analysis was restricted to V-J combinations with a frequency above 0.0001, which together covered 99.2% of the repertoires. A TCS score was defined as the ratio between F50 (clonal expansion) and ExV (chaos), using BLOSUM62-based TCRdist between CDR3 peptides within each V-J. Welch's t-statistics and random forest reduced fewer than 600 V-J features to 13, which were used in a naive Bayes classifier (R e1071). No statistical method was used to set the sample size in advance, and investigators knew the group allocation. The paper reports TCR Vbeta CDR3 sequencing of some 140 peripheral blood samples: under 45 ophthalmopathy, 75 to 80 hyperthyroidism and around 17 progressor patients.

Sequencing was performed on peripheral blood mononuclear cells (PBMCs), taken at new diagnosis, from a patient treated with antithyroid drugs. The clonotype comes from a woman in her 30s with Graves disease. Donor details come from another sample of the same person, matched by shared clones. The sequence links TRBV27 to TRBJ1-1, with TRBD1 identical over 7 junction bases. The sequenced DNA is TGTGCCAGCAGTCTCCTGACAGGGCTGAACACTGAAGCTTTCTTT. The translation is CASSLLTGLNTEAFF.